The 16 T cell receptor beta chains below were found in one sample sequenced in a study of memory CD4+ T cells and cytomegalovirus serostatus. Single viable CD3+CD4+CD8-CD45RO+ cells were sorted as the memory CD4+ T cells. Clones were sequenced by immunoSEQ multiplex PCR, and TCRdb holds only the in-frame ones, with some missing. The sample lists over 60,000 clones; more than 75% were seen once. Sequenced material: memory CD4+ T cells from blood. The receptors shown here come from an adult in good health and CMV-seronegative.

The chain is built from TRBV9 and TRBJ1-1, with D hard to call. Trimming took 0 bases from V and 0 from J, leaving 6 bases between them. The CDR3 contains 14 residues. Germline V gene data show CDR1 as SGDLS and CDR2 as YYNGEE. CDR3 amino acids: CASSVGGMNTEAFF. The CDR3 DNA is TGTGCCAGCAGCGTAGGAGGTATGAACACTGAAGCTTTCTTT.

V usage is TRBV5-1 and J usage is TRBJ1-2; D is perhaps TRBD1 (5 bases). This CDR3 has 15 amino acids. The ends were cut back, 0 bases at V and 5 bases at J, with 14 bases in the middle. Per the germline V gene, CDR1 is SGHRS and CDR2 is YFSETQ. This chain's CDR3 is CASSLGMGQGYGYTF. The CDR3 nucleotides read TGCGCCAGCAGCTTGGGGATGGGGCAAGGATATGGCTACACCTTC. The full variable domain, with the rest looked up from reference TRBV5-1 and TRBJ1-2, is KAGVTQTPRYLIKTRGQQVTLSCSPISGHRSVSWYQQTPGQGLQFLFEYFSETQRNKGNFPGRFSGRQFSNSRSEMNVSTLELGDSALYLCASSLGMGQGYGYTFGSGTRLTVV.

The CDR3 reads CASATSRDTQYF. The CDR3 DNA follows: TGTGCTAGTGCCACCTCCAGGGATACGCAGTATTTT. The chain carries TRBV12-5 and TRBJ2-3; D unclear. CDR1 LGHNT and CDR2 FRNRAP come from the germline V gene. This CDR3 comprises 12 residues. V shed 7 bases and J shed 6 bases, with 11 bases lying between them.

This clone appeared a few times. The rearrangement links TRBV10-3 to TRBJ1-5; possible D gene TRBD1, 6 bases. Trimming cost V 2 bases and J 1 base, with 6 bases left between them. The germline gives CDR1 ENHRY, CDR2 SYGVKD. The CDR3 length is 14 residues. CDR3 sequence reads: CAISEGTSNQPQHF. CDR3 coding DNA: TGTGCCATCAGTGAGGGGACAAGCAATCAGCCCCAGCATTTT.

The rearrangement uses TRBV30 and TRBJ1-1, with D perhaps TRBD1 (5 bases). V was trimmed by 0 bases and J by 5 bases, leaving 22 bases between them. Germline V gives CDR1 GTSNPN, CDR2 SVGIG (reference sequence). CDR3 length equals 17 residues. Here the CDR3 DNA reads TGTGCCTGGAGTGTAGCGGGGTCCGGGGCTGCGAGGACTGAAGCTTTCTTT. It translates to CAWSVAGSGAARTEAFF.

The chain has TRBV2 and TRBJ2-1; 8 bases map to TRBD2. Losses at the gene ends were 3 bases for V and 6 bases for J; bases not matched to a gene: 1. From germline, CDR1 is SNHLY and CDR2 FYNNEI. The CDR3 spans 13 residues. The CDR3 protein is CASSDGRANEQFF. The DNA for the CDR3 is TGTGCCAGCAGTGACGGGAGGGCCAATGAGCAGTTCTTC.

The gene calls are TRBV25-1 and TRBJ1-1, with 7 bases fitting TRBD1. CDR3 length: 16 residues. J gave up 2 bases and V 1 base, and 7 bases lay outside the gene matches. CDR1 is MGHDK, CDR2 SYGVNS, per germline. Here the CDR3 reads CASSELGGDRNTEAFF. For the CDR3, the DNA is TGTGCCAGCAGTGAATTAGGCGGGGACAGAAACACTGAAGCTTTCTTT.

The J gene is TRBJ2-5, the V gene TRBV25-1; 7 bases align to TRBD2. TRBJ2-7 matches the DNA end more closely, so the J call is doubtful. Germline CDR1 reads MGHDK; CDR2 reads SYGVNS. This CDR3 region has 14 residues. CDR3 loop: CASSEAGAVYEQYF. The DNA for the CDR3 is TGTGCCAGCAGTGAGGCGGGAGCTGTCTACGAGCAGTACTTC.

The chain joins TRBV12-1 to TRBJ1-5; TRBD1 reflects the table's D call only, with no check against the DNA. TRBV12-1 represents a pseudogene. This CDR3 is 17 amino acids long. The CDR3 region has the DNA TGTGCCAGCAGCGCCGGGACAGGCCTTTATAGCAATCAGCCCCAGCATTTT. Its translation: CASSAGTGLYSNQPQHF.

This clone showed up just once. The sample has other DNA sequences that encode this CDR3 too. The chain links TRBV28 to TRBJ1-2; TRBD1 agrees at 7 bases. This CDR3 region has 13 residues. The ends lost 5 bases at V and 3 bases at J; junction bases unmatched: 3. Germline V gene sequence: CDR1 MDHEN, CDR2 SYDVKM. This chain's CDR3 is CASSPDRDYGYTF. The CDR3 DNA follows: TGTGCCAGCAGTCCCGACAGGGACTATGGCTACACCTTC.

This chain links TRBV18 with TRBJ2-3, with unresolved D. The V gene's germline CDR1 is KGHSH and CDR2 LQKENI. The CDR3 runs 13 residues. V was trimmed by 5 bases and J by 0 bases, leaving 6 bases between them. The CDR3: CASSSTSTDTQYF. CDR3 DNA: TGTGCCAGCTCATCCACTAGCACAGATACGCAGTATTTT.

The V call is TRBV27, the J call TRBJ2-3; D may correspond to TRBD1 or TRBD2 (5 bases each). Germline loops: CDR1 MNHEY, CDR2 SMNVEV (reference sequence). The CDR3 is 15 amino acids. Deletions cut 4 bases from V and 4 bases from J, with 15 bases between. The CDR3 loop reads CASSSRGSGSDTQYF. The CDR3 region has the DNA TGTGCCAGCAGTTCCCGGGGCTCCGGATCAGATACGCAGTATTTT.

The V call is TRBV5-1, the J call TRBJ1-1; D not resolved. V was cut by 4 bases and J by 3 bases, with 10 bases left in between. Germline CDR1 SGHRS, CDR2 YFSETQ. This CDR3 is 13 amino acids long. The CDR3 loop reads CASSTLRDTEAFF. As DNA, the CDR3 is TGCGCCAGCAGCACATTGAGGGACACTGAAGCTTTCTTT.

In this sample, this clone turned up many times. The J gene is TRBJ1-2, the V gene TRBV5-1; D is unclear. This CDR3 comprises 15 residues. Germline V gives CDR1 SGHRS, CDR2 YFSETQ. Deletions cut 6 bases from V and 5 bases from J, with 20 bases between. CDR3 sequence reads: CASNSGIREPYGYTF. In nucleotides, the CDR3 is TGCGCCAGCAACTCCGGTATACGAGAACCATATGGCTACACCTTC.

The DNA for the CDR3 is TGTGCCAGCAGGGCCGGGACAGGGGGCGGCTACACCTTC. Amino acids: CASRAGTGGGYTF. J is TRBJ1-2 and V is TRBV2, with 12 bases that match TRBD1. This CDR3 is 13 amino acids long. The V gene end was trimmed by 6 bases and the J gene end by 8 bases; junction bases not matched to a gene: 4. The germline CDR1 and CDR2 sequences are SNHLY and FYNNEI.

The chain employs TRBV28 and TRBJ2-6; 7 bases line up with TRBD1. Per germline, CDR1 MDHEN and CDR2 SYDVKM. The J segment lost 0 bases and the V segment lost 6 bases, leaving 11 bases of the junction unmatched. The CDR3 covers 18 residues. CDR3 protein: CASSTRQGIISGANVLTF. CDR3 nucleotides: TGTGCCAGCAGCACCAGACAGGGAATTATCTCTGGGGCCAACGTCCTGACTTTC. Drawing the rest from reference TRBV28 and TRBJ2-6, the complete variable domain is DVKVTQSSRYLVKRTGEKVFLECVQDMDHENMFWYRQDPGLGLRLIYFSYDVKMKEKGDIPEGYSVSREKKERFSLILESASTNQTSMYLCASSTRQGIISGANVLTFGAGSRLTVL.